Below are 21 T cell receptor beta chains sequenced from a single sample in a study of cytomegalovirus exposure and HLA in healthy donors. PCR amplification relied on 60 Vbeta primers (plus 13 Jbeta primers). TCRdb's table, derived via immunoSEQ multiplex PCR, lists solely in-frame clones and lacks some. This sample has around 200,000 clones, with around 83% found just once. Material for sequencing was PBMCs. All receptors come from a man aged 45-65 years in good health and CMV-seronegative.

The chain is built from TRBV6-5 and TRBJ1-4; no firm D call. Germline-derived CDR1 and CDR2 are MNHEY and SVGAGI. The CDR3 consists of 15 residues. Between the trimmed V and J ends, which lost 6 bases and 8 bases, there was a span of 19 bases. CDR3 coding DNA: TGTGCCAGCAGCTTCGCGGGCACAAAAGGGGAAAAACTGTTTTTT. This codes for CASSFAGTKGEKLFF.

This chain joins TRBV4-3 and TRBJ2-7; no clear D. V lost 0 bases and J lost 5, with 8 bases in between. Germline V lookup: CDR1 LGHNA, CDR2 YSLEER. CDR3 length equals 13 residues. CDR3 nucleotides: TGCGCCAGCAGCCAAGAACAGTACCACGAGCAGTACTTC. This translates into CASSQEQYHEQYF.

The table lists this clone with a count of one. The chain uses TRBV5-1 and TRBJ2-3; D perhaps matches TRBD2 (6 bases). The germline V gene has CDR1 SGHRS and CDR2 YFSETQ. The CDR3 is 17 amino acids. V lost 5 bases to trimming and J lost 0 bases, with 19 bases between them. The CDR3 DNA follows: TGCGCCAGCAGGATTGGAAGCCGGGACTCTAGCACAGATACGCAGTATTTT. It codes for CASRIGSRDSSTDTQYF.

The V call is TRBV5-4, the J call TRBJ1-2; D not resolved. The CDR3 consists of 13 residues. Trimming took off 0 bases at V and 7 bases at J, with 10 bases between the two ends. Germline lookup yields CDR1 SGHNT and CDR2 YYREEE (reference sequence). The CDR3: CASSLVSRGGYTF. CDR3 DNA: TGTGCCAGCAGCTTGGTTTCACGCGGTGGCTACACCTTC. The variable domain in full, completed from reference TRBV5-4 and TRBJ1-2, reads ETGVTQSPTHLIKTRGQQVTLRCSSQSGHNTVSWYQQALGQGPQFIFQYYREEENGRGNFPPRFSGLQFPNYSSELNVNALELDDSALYLCASSLVSRGGYTFGSGTRLTVV.

This clone is a singleton in its sample. This sequence joins TRBV2 and TRBJ2-3, with a weak D call TRBD1 (5 bases). V was trimmed by 6 bases and J by 5 bases, leaving 12 bases between them. There are 13 residues in the CDR3. Per the germline V gene, CDR1 is SNHLY and CDR2 is FYNNEI. Written as DNA, the CDR3 is TGTGCCAGCAGAGATTTTACAGGAGATACGCAGTATTTT. It is translated as CASRDFTGDTQYF. Together with reference TRBV2 and TRBJ2-3, the CDR3 gives the full variable domain: EPEVTQTPSHQVTQMGQEVILRCVPISNHLYFYWYRQILGQKVEFLVSFYNNEISEKSEIFDDQFSVERPDGSNFTLKIRSTKLEDSAMYFCASRDFTGDTQYFGPGTRLTVL.

This clone was seen once. The chain is built from TRBV6-5 and TRBJ2-1; tentative D call: TRBD2 (7 bases). V dropped 6 bases and J dropped 0 bases, with 12 bases sitting between them. The CDR3 contains 15 residues. Germline V gene lookup returns CDR1 MNHEY and CDR2 SVGAGI. CDR3 bases: TGTGCCAGCAGCCCGGGGGGCAGCTCCTACAATGAGCAGTTCTTC. This codes for CASSPGGSSYNEQFF.

This sequence joins TRBV18 and TRBJ2-1; D is unresolved. Germline lookup yields CDR1 KGHSH and CDR2 LQKENI. This CDR3 contains 13 residues. Deletions cut 0 bases from V and 10 bases from J, with 10 bases between. CDR3: CASSPPSGWEQFF. In nucleotides, the CDR3 is TGTGCCAGCTCACCACCGTCAGGTTGGGAGCAGTTCTTC.

Details on this clone: An end of the junction differs from the germline gene, which may be a read error. This rearrangement joins TRBV7-7 to TRBJ2-5; TRBD1 matches at 7 bases. This CDR3 has 13 residues. Germline V gives CDR1 SSHAT, CDR2 FNYEAQ (reference sequence). The CDR3 sequence: CASSLQGKETQYF. The CDR3 bases are TGTGCTAGCAGCTTACAGGGGAAGGAGACCCAGTACTTC.

The chain links TRBV5-1 to TRBJ1-5; possibly TRBD1 for D (5 bases). The CDR3 sequence is 13 residues long. CDR1 and CDR2 (germline): SGHRS, YFSETQ. V was trimmed by 2 bases and J by 4 bases, leaving 7 bases between them. This CDR3 is CASSFTGNQPQHF. For the CDR3, the DNA is TGCGCCAGCAGCTTCACAGGAAATCAGCCCCAGCATTTT.

This chain uses TRBV6-5 with TRBJ1-6, with 7 bases identical to TRBD1. This CDR3 has 14 amino acids. Trimming removed 6 bases from V and 9 bases from J; junction bases left unmatched: 8. Germline CDR1 reads MNHEY; CDR2 reads SVGAGI. The CDR3 sequence is CASRAGTESSPLHF. In DNA, the CDR3 is TGTGCCAGCAGAGCCGGGACAGAAAGTTCACCCCTCCACTTT.

V usage is TRBV2 and J usage is TRBJ1-2; D call uncertain. Germline V CDR1 and CDR2: SNHLY, FYNNEI. The V end lost 4 bases, the J end lost 8 bases, and 20 bases lay between the germline ends. This CDR3 spans 15 amino acids. CDR3 region: CASSGALEARRGYTF. The CDR3 bases are TGTGCCAGCAGTGGAGCCCTTGAAGCGCGGCGGGGCTACACCTTC. The full variable domain, in which reference TRBV2 and TRBJ1-2 provide the parts outside the CDR3, is EPEVTQTPSHQVTQMGQEVILRCVPISNHLYFYWYRQILGQKVEFLVSFYNNEISEKSEIFDDQFSVERPDGSNFTLKIRSTKLEDSAMYFCASSGALEARRGYTFGSGTRLTVV.

This chain uses TRBV7-9 with TRBJ2-5; 7 bases match TRBD1. Germline V CDR1 and CDR2: SEHNR, FQNEAQ (reference sequence). The CDR3 has 14 residues. Germline trimming cut 5 bases from V and 2 bases from J; bases unmatched to any gene: 5. The CDR3 region has the DNA TGTGCCAGCAGCCGACAGGGTTCACAAGAGACCCAGTACTTC. Amino acid sequence: CASSRQGSQETQYF.

The rearrangement uses TRBV19 and TRBJ1-2, with D maybe TRBD1 (6 bases). The germline V and J ends were trimmed by 3 bases and 3 bases, with 14 bases remaining between them. The germline V gene encodes CDR1 LNHDA and CDR2 SQIVND (reference sequence). The CDR3 totals 15 residues. The chain's CDR3 is CASSIPDRRHYGYTF. The CDR3 DNA follows: TGTGCCAGTAGTATTCCGGACAGAAGACACTATGGCTACACCTTC.

This clone was picked up a small number of times. The chain links TRBV5-1 to TRBJ1-1; no reliable D call. In germline, CDR1 is SGHRS, CDR2 YFSETQ. This CDR3 has 14 residues. Trimming shortened V by 4 bases and J by 0 bases, and 10 bases separated the two germline ends. In DNA, the CDR3 is TGCGCCAGCAGCCCGTATAGTATGAACACTGAAGCTTTCTTT. Translation gives CASSPYSMNTEAFF.

The rearrangement links TRBV19 to TRBJ1-5; possible D gene TRBD1, 5 bases. V lost 6 bases, J lost 1 base, and 16 bases lay in between. Germline V CDR1 and CDR2: LNHDA, SQIVND (reference sequence). The CDR3 extends over 16 amino acids. Written as DNA, the CDR3 is TGTGCCAGTAGCAAGGGGCAGGCGGGGAGCAATCAGCCCCAGCATTTT. This sequence encodes CASSKGQAGSNQPQHF.

This chain links TRBV7-2 with TRBJ1-1; 11 bases match TRBD1. The V gene end was trimmed by 5 bases and the J gene end by 4 bases; junction bases not matched to a gene: 9. Germline assignment: CDR1 SGHTA and CDR2 FQGNSA. The CDR3 spans 16 residues. As DNA, the CDR3 is TGTGCCAGCAGCCCACGGACAGGGGGCGGTGGCACTGAAGCTTTCTTT. It codes for CASSPRTGGGGTEAFF. The full variable domain, its missing parts supplied by reference TRBV7-2 and TRBJ1-1, is GAGVSQSPSNKVTEKGKDVELRCDPISGHTALYWYRQSLGQGLEFLIYFQGNSAPDKSGLPSDRFSAERTGGSVSTLTIQRTQQEDSAVYLCASSPRTGGGGTEAFFGQGTRLTVV.

This clone was found once. The chain has TRBV2 and TRBJ2-3, with 8 nucleotides matching TRBD2. The CDR3 loop spans 16 amino acids. The ends lost 2 bases at V and 2 bases at J; junction bases unmatched: 6. Germline CDR1 is SNHLY and CDR2 is FYNNEI. The CDR3 DNA follows: TGTGCCAGCAGTGAAAGAGCGGGAGCGATCACAGATACGCAGTATTTT. Its translation is CASSERAGAITDTQYF. Looking up the rest from reference TRBV2 and TRBJ2-3 gives the full variable domain: EPEVTQTPSHQVTQMGQEVILRCVPISNHLYFYWYRQILGQKVEFLVSFYNNEISEKSEIFDDQFSVERPDGSNFTLKIRSTKLEDSAMYFCASSERAGAITDTQYFGPGTRLTVL.

V is TRBV9 and J is TRBJ2-1; TRBD2 agrees at 10 bases. V lost 1 base, J lost 7 bases, and 5 bases stayed unmatched. The germline V gene encodes CDR1 SGDLS and CDR2 YYNGEE. The CDR3 length is 15 residues. The CDR3 spells CASSVFSGGPNEQFF. The CDR3 bases are TGTGCCAGCAGCGTATTTAGCGGGGGGCCTAATGAGCAGTTCTTC.

The chain recombines TRBV6-7 with TRBJ2-5, with D possibly TRBD2 on 6 matching bases. TRBV6-7 is given ORF status, its function remaining uncertain. The CDR3 length is 15 residues. V was cut by 2 bases and J by 5 bases, with 15 bases left in between. The CDR3 DNA sequence: TGTGCCAGCAGTTACCGCGGGGCTAGTGAGGAGACCCAGTACTTC. It yields the protein CASSYRGASEETQYF.

The chain joins TRBV12-1 to TRBJ2-5; TRBD1 reflects the table's D call only, with no check against the DNA. TRBV12-1 corresponds to a pseudogene. CDR3 length: 16 amino acids. The CDR3 region has the DNA TGTGCCAGCAGAAAACCTAACAGGAGACTCCGCCGAGCCCAGTACTTC. Residues: CASRKPNRRLRRAQYF.

J is TRBJ2-3 and V is TRBV5-1, with TRBD1 matching over 8 bases. The CDR3 length is 15 residues. V lost 4 bases to trimming and J lost 2 bases; unmatched junction nucleotides: 6. Germline CDR1 reads SGHRS; CDR2 reads YFSETQ. In DNA, the CDR3 is TGCGCCAGCAGCAGAGGACAGGGCTACACAGATACGCAGTATTTT. Its protein product is CASSRGQGYTDTQYF.